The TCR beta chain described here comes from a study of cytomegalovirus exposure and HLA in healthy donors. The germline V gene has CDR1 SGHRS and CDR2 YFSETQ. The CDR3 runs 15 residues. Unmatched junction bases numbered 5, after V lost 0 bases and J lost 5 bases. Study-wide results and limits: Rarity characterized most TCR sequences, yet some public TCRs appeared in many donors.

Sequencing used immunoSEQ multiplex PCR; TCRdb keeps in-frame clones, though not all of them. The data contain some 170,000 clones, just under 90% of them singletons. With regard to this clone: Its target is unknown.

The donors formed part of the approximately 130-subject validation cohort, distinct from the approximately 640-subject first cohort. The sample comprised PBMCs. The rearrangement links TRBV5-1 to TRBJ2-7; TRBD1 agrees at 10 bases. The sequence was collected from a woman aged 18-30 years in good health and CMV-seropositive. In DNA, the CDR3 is TGCGCCAGCAGCTTGGGAGACAGGGGGCTCAACGAGCAGTACTTC. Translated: CASSLGDRGLNEQYF.